This TCR beta chain is drawn from a study of shared clonotypes between healthy human individuals. Naive CD8 cells comprised CD45RO-negative, CCR7-positively selected cells, excluding terminally differentiated effector memory CD45RA+ cells. Method: immunoSEQ multiplex PCR; TCRdb's copy keeps in-frame clones and lacks some. The sample includes about 2.2 million clones, around 93% of them seen just once. What was sequenced was naive CD8+ T cells from PBMCs. The receptor's source is a young man in good health. Some clones in this sample may be carry-over from other donors' samples.

Written as DNA, the CDR3 is TGTGCCAGCAGCGTCCGGGACAGGGGGCTTGGCTACACCTTC. Protein product: CASSVRDRGLGYTF. V usage is TRBV9 and J usage is TRBJ1-2, with 12 bases identical to TRBD1. Germline CDR1 and CDR2: SGDLS and YYNGEE. J was trimmed by 7 bases and V by 2 bases; bases with no gene match: 3. The CDR3 is 14 amino acids.